This TCR beta chain was sequenced during a study of spatial heterogeneity in lung cancer. Looking at the study overall: More than 9.5 raw reads, on average, carried each unique TCR and UMI combination. Study results and caveats: Resection blood, more than follow-up blood, showed ubiquitous expanded tumor TCRs.

The CDR3 sequence is 13 residues long. Germline V gene sequence: CDR1 ENHRY, CDR2 SYGVKD. Trimming removed 10 bases from V and 4 bases from J, with 14 bases in between. Noted time point: sample taken at primary tumor resection. TCRdb re-analysed the 5' RACE reads in MiXCR, keeping a single row per CDR3 protein. The table has roughly 80,000 distinct CDR3 sequences, roughly 8% seen once. This clonotype was recorded many times. Its cognate antigen is unknown. Sequenced material: PBMCs, taken at surgery. The clonotype originates from a male donor with early-stage non-small cell lung cancer. The chain is built from TRBV10-3 and TRBJ1-5, with D tentatively TRBD1 (5 bases). The CDR3 nucleotides are TGTGCCACCGTGGGGGAGCGTAATCAGCCCCAGCATTTT. Translation: CATVGERNQPQHF.